The 25 T cell receptor beta chains below all came from one sample that was sequenced in a study of blood T cell repertoires in COVID-19. Produced via immunoSEQ multiplex PCR; TCRdb's table is partial and in-frame only. The table lists 390,000 or so clones, about nine tenths of them singletons. The sequencing sample was made of peripheral blood. Source of these receptors: a woman younger than 45 with active or convalescent COVID-19.

About this clone: Other DNA sequences in the sample encode the same CDR3. The rearrangement uses TRBV2 and TRBJ2-5; no clear D gene. Trimming removed 5 bases from V and 2 bases from J, with 3 bases in between. Germline CDR1 SNHLY, CDR2 FYNNEI. CDR3 length: 11 amino acids. CDR3 residues: CASSQQETQYF. DNA of the CDR3: TGTGCCAGCAGTCAACAAGAGACCCAGTACTTC.

The chain links TRBV4-1 to TRBJ2-2; perhaps TRBD1 as D (6 bases). Germline CDR1 MGHRA, CDR2 YSYEKL. Trimming shortened V by 4 bases and J by 6 bases, and 21 bases separated the two germline ends. The CDR3 sequence is 17 residues long. CDR3 sequence: CASSPRDVAGVPGELFF. DNA of the CDR3: TGCGCCAGCAGCCCTCGAGACGTGGCAGGGGTCCCCGGGGAGCTGTTTTTT.

The rearrangement joins TRBV6-1 to TRBJ2-3; 9 positions match TRBD1. Germline-derived CDR1 and CDR2 are MNHNS and SASEGT. This CDR3 comprises 17 residues. Trimming removed 4 bases from V and 2 bases from J; junction bases left unmatched: 10. The CDR3 nucleotides read TGTGCCAGCAGTGCCTACACCGGGACAGGGATCACAGATACGCAGTATTTT. Protein sequence: CASSAYTGTGITDTQYF.

This clone appeared a single time. This sequence joins TRBV3-1 (or the pseudogene TRBV3-2) and TRBJ2-1; D is uncertain. This CDR3 has 12 residues. V shed 1 base and J shed 10 bases, with 8 bases lying between them. Looked up from germline, CDR1 is LGHDT and CDR2 is YNNKEL (reference sequence). The chain's CDR3 is CASSQGGWEQFF. In DNA, the CDR3 is TGTGCCAGCAGCCAAGGCGGTTGGGAGCAGTTCTTC.

The chain links TRBV11-2 to TRBJ2-1; no definite D call. Per the germline V gene, CDR1 is SGHAT and CDR2 is FQNNGV. The CDR3 extends over 19 amino acids. The V end lost 4 bases, the J end lost 5 bases, and 27 bases lay between the germline ends. CDR3 residues: CASSSKQGNWAKANNEQFF. DNA of the CDR3: TGTGCCAGCAGCTCAAAGCAAGGAAATTGGGCAAAAGCAAACAATGAGCAGTTCTTC.

In its sample, this clone was seen a few times. The CDR3 reads CASSSEGLPYEQYF. CDR3 bases: TGTGCCAGCAGCTCCGAGGGACTACCCTACGAGCAGTACTTC. The chain carries TRBV7-9 and TRBJ2-7, with 7 bases identical to TRBD2. This CDR3 spans 14 amino acids. CDR1 and CDR2 (germline): SEHNR, FQNEAQ (reference sequence). Trimming cost V 4 bases and J 2 bases; bases outside gene matches: 5.

This clone has just a few counts. The V gene is TRBV4-1, the J gene TRBJ2-7; tentatively, D is TRBD2 (6 bases). V shed 3 bases and J shed 3 bases, with 15 bases lying between them. Germline CDR1 and CDR2: MGHRA and YSYEKL. The CDR3 is made up of 15 amino acids. The CDR3, as DNA: TGCGCCAGCAGCCAGGGAGCTAGCGCTGACTACGAGCAGTACTTC. It is translated as CASSQGASADYEQYF.

The V and J genes are TRBV7-7 and TRBJ2-3; TRBD2 matches at 8 bases. After removal of 6 bases from V and 4 bases from J, the junction contained 6 bases not matched to a gene. CDR3 length: 14 residues. Germline CDR1 reads SSHAT; CDR2 reads FNYEAQ (reference sequence). The CDR3 spells CASSSGGAPDTQYF. The CDR3 DNA follows: TGTGCCAGCAGTTCCGGGGGGGCCCCAGATACGCAGTATTTT. The variable domain in full, completed from reference TRBV7-7 and TRBJ2-3, reads GAGVSQSPRYKVTKRGQDVTLRCDPISSHATLYWYQQALGQGPEFLTYFNYEAQPDKSGLPSDRFSAERPEGSISTLTIQRTEQRDSAMYRCASSSGGAPDTQYFGPGTRLTVL.

The V gene is TRBV5-1, the J gene TRBJ1-3; D ambiguous. This CDR3 contains 14 residues. The germline CDR1 and CDR2 sequences are SGHRS and YFSETQ. Trimming stripped 4 bases from V and 0 bases from J, with 8 bases between. This chain's CDR3 is CASSEGDSGNTIYF. The DNA for the CDR3 is TGCGCCAGCAGCGAGGGTGACTCTGGAAACACCATATATTTT.

This chain connects TRBV18 to TRBJ1-1, with TRBD1 identical over 7 bases. Germline CDR1 is KGHSH and CDR2 is LQKENI. With V trimmed by 1 base and J by 5 bases, 13 bases remained unmatched. This CDR3 has 17 residues. In DNA form, the CDR3 reads TGTGCCAGCTCACCACTCCTATTACAGGGGAGTAGGACTGAAGCTTTCTTT. It encodes CASSPLLLQGSRTEAFF.

This clone was found once. Other DNA sequences in this specimen translate into the identical CDR3. V and J are TRBV12-3 or TRBV12-4 and TRBJ2-7, with 10 positions matching TRBD1. J lost 4 bases, V lost 6 bases, and 3 bases had no gene match. This CDR3 has 13 residues. CDR3 sequence: CASSPGQGYEQYF. The CDR3, as DNA: TGTGCCAGCAGCCCGGGACAGGGGTACGAGCAGTACTTC.

As for this clone: Other DNA sequences in the sample encode the same CDR3. The rearrangement links TRBV27 to TRBJ1-1; possible D gene TRBD1, 5 bases. V was shortened by 5 bases and J by 2 bases, with 9 bases between the two germline ends. The germline gives CDR1 MNHEY, CDR2 SMNVEV (reference sequence). CDR3 length equals 13 residues. The CDR3 nucleotides read TGTGCCAGCAGTCTCAGGGCTAACACTGAAGCTTTCTTT. Protein product: CASSLRANTEAFF.

The chain carries TRBV3-1 (or the pseudogene TRBV3-2) and TRBJ1-5; D not certain. Trimming shortened V by 1 base and J by 4 bases, and 11 bases separated the two germline ends. Germline V gives CDR1 LGHDT, CDR2 YNNKEL (reference sequence). The CDR3 extends over 15 amino acids. The CDR3 reads CASSQAPGANQPQHF. CDR3 DNA sequence: TGTGCCAGCAGCCAAGCTCCGGGAGCAAATCAGCCCCAGCATTTT.

The V and J genes are TRBV10-3 and TRBJ2-1; D is possibly TRBD2 (5 bases). The ends were cut back, 6 bases at V and 4 bases at J, with 10 bases in the middle. Germline CDR1 and CDR2: ENHRY and SYGVKD. The CDR3 loop spans 13 amino acids. The CDR3 is CAISGINYNEQFF. In nucleotides, the CDR3 is TGTGCCATCAGCGGGATAAATTACAATGAGCAGTTCTTC.

CDR3 DNA: TGCAGCGTTGGTAGGACAGGGTCCTACAATGAGCAGTTCTTC. It specifies CSVGRTGSYNEQFF. The chain has TRBV29-1 and TRBJ2-1, with 8 bases lining up with TRBD1. CDR1 SQVTM and CDR2 ANQGSEA come from the germline V gene. V lost 4 bases to trimming and J lost 1 base; unmatched junction nucleotides: 3. There are 14 residues in the CDR3.

This rearrangement joins TRBV5-1 to TRBJ2-5; 7 bases match TRBD2. The V and J ends lost 7 bases and 5 bases, in that order; junction bases with no gene match: 11. The CDR3 covers 14 residues. Germline V lookup: CDR1 SGHRS, CDR2 YFSETQ. The DNA of the CDR3 is TGCGCCAGCTACGACCGAGGCGGGAGTGAGACCCAGTACTTC. It yields the protein CASYDRGGSETQYF.

The V call is TRBV6-5, the J call TRBJ1-5; D gene uncertain. Germline V gene sequence: CDR1 MNHEY, CDR2 SVGAGI. There are 12 residues in the CDR3. Trimming cost V 6 bases and J 5 bases, with 8 bases left between them. CDR3 DNA: TGTGCCAGCAGCCCCCCCGATCAGCCCCAGCATTTT. This sequence encodes CASSPPDQPQHF.

The DNA of the CDR3 is TGCAGCGTTGAAGATCGCCCCACTAGGGCTAGCACAGATACGCAGTATTTT. Its translation: CSVEDRPTRASTDTQYF. The chain is built from TRBV29-1 and TRBJ2-3; the D gene is possibly TRBD2 (5 bases). Deletions cut 0 bases from V and 0 bases from J, with 16 bases between. The CDR3 has 17 residues. Germline CDR1 reads SQVTM; CDR2 reads ANQGSEA.

The chain joins TRBV6-1 to TRBJ1-2; D not resolved. Germline-derived CDR1 and CDR2 are MNHNS and SASEGT. The CDR3 is 13 amino acids. Trimming removed 2 bases from V and 5 bases from J, with 9 bases in between. CDR3 DNA: TGTGCCAGCAGTGAATACGAAGCATATGGCTACACCTTC. It translates to CASSEYEAYGYTF.

V usage is TRBV6-2 or TRBV6-3 and J usage is TRBJ1-1; 7 bases agree with TRBD1. Germline V CDR1 and CDR2: MNHEY, SVGEGT. The CDR3 is 15 residues long. The ends lost 5 bases at V and 3 bases at J; junction bases unmatched: 9. This chain's CDR3 is CASSLADTGDTEAFF. CDR3 coding DNA: TGTGCCAGCAGTCTGGCAGACACAGGGGACACTGAAGCTTTCTTT.

The V gene is TRBV7-6, the J gene TRBJ2-2, with 7 bases fitting TRBD1. Trimming cost V 0 bases and J 3 bases; bases outside gene matches: 13. The length of the CDR3 is 19 residues. From germline, CDR1 is SGHVS and CDR2 FNYEAQ. The CDR3 reads CASSLAVGQPTKYTGELFF. CDR3 nucleotide sequence: TGTGCCAGCAGCTTAGCGGTGGGACAGCCGACTAAATACACCGGGGAGCTGTTTTTT.

The V and J genes are TRBV19 and TRBJ1-1; 8 bases fit TRBD1. Germline V gene lookup returns CDR1 LNHDA and CDR2 SQIVND (reference sequence). The CDR3 runs to 15 residues. Trimming removed 7 bases from V and 1 base from J; junction bases left unmatched: 8. The CDR3 DNA reads TGTGCCAGTAAGATTACAGGGGGGACGAACACTGAAGCTTTCTTT. This translates into CASKITGGTNTEAFF.

The rearrangement joins TRBV9 to TRBJ2-5; no firm D call. The germline V gene encodes CDR1 SGDLS and CDR2 YYNGEE. The CDR3 totals 13 residues. The V gene lost 0 bases and the J gene lost 5 bases, with 8 bases spanning the gap. CDR3 nucleotides: TGTGCCAGCAGCGTAGAAGCTAGGGAGACCCAGTACTTC. Translation: CASSVEARETQYF.

The J gene is TRBJ2-7, the V gene TRBV15, with 12 bases matching TRBD1. Germline V gene lookup returns CDR1 LNHNV and CDR2 YYDKDF (reference sequence). The J segment lost 5 bases and the V segment lost 1 base, leaving 6 bases of the junction unmatched. The CDR3 contains 16 residues. The DNA for the CDR3 is TGTGCCACCAGCAGAGGAGGGACAGGGGGCCTAGACGAGCAGTACTTC. Its translation is CATSRGGTGGLDEQYF.

The rearrangement uses TRBV6-6 and TRBJ2-3, with TRBD2 matching 11 bases. V was clipped by 7 bases and J by 5 bases; unmatched bases: 5. This CDR3 region has 14 residues. Germline V gene sequence: CDR1 MNHNY, CDR2 SVGAGI (reference sequence). DNA of the CDR3: TGTGCCAGCACAAGAGGACTAGCGGGAGATACGCAGTATTTT. It yields the protein CASTRGLAGDTQYF.